This T cell receptor (beta chain) is drawn from a study of blood T cells in healthy people across ages (dated by TCRdb to between 2014 and 2016). Some background on the complete study: In model experiments, template switching captured roughly one uniquely barcoded TCR beta cDNA molecule for every two T cells. Donors of different ages were randomly distributed across sequencing lanes to avoid experimental bias. Age-related changes in TCR beta repertoire diversity were measured in the study by deep sequencing normalized with unique cDNA molecular identifiers. Donors were grouped into four age groups: young (average about 15 years), middle-aged (approximately 41), aged (roughly 67) and long-lived (approximately 82). Using the same blood draw, the study looked at two additional independent replicas of 1 million unique cDNA reads for two donors, one aged 18 to 29 and the other aged 80 or older. Study-wide findings and limitations: The CMV infection status of donors was not known, potentially confounding age-related changes in expanded clonotypes. Estimates of total diversity based on one million sequenced T cells were regarded as lower bounds and as underestimates. Observed TCR beta diversity per million T cells fell roughly linearly with age, and a significant reduction was already apparent by age about 38. Conclusive comparison of naive and antigen-experienced compartments was prevented by the profiling of bulk unsorted PBMCs. There was a strong correlation between observed TCR beta diversity and the percentage of naive T cells measured by flow cytometry. The long-lived group showed more naive CD4+ T cells, fewer expanded clones and increased TCR diversity than the aged group, suggesting age selection.

The method behind the library was 5' RACE. TCRdb shows the sequencer as Illumina HiSeq 2500. The second PCR ran for roughly 7 to 12 cycles and used a J-beta primer mix along with a sample-barcoded 5' primer. A unique molecular identifier was introduced onto each TCR beta cDNA molecule by a template-switch 5' adaptor carrying 12 random nucleotides. Each sample yielded at least 3 million CDR3-containing paired-end reads. All of the RNA was converted into first-strand cDNA using the Mint cDNA synthesis kit, with a TRBC-specific oligonucleotide serving as the primer. Following uracil-DNA glycosylase treatment, all cDNA underwent a first 18-cycle PCR with the universal primers M1SS and BC2_uni_R. For the original study's pipeline: Normalization of each sample was performed by random selection of 1 million high-quality reads, each carrying a distinct molecular identifier. Reads with shared molecular identifiers were discarded instead of being binned into consensus sequences. MiTCR, run with a Q25 quality threshold and the strictest error-elimination algorithm, handled CDR3 identification, clonotype clustering and error correction. A nonparametric unseen species model with Euler transformation was used to estimate a lower bound on total TCR beta diversity. TCRdb itself trimmed the public reads at Q25 with fastp, ran MiXCR and retained productive beta chains. For every CDR3 protein sequence, its rows merge into one entry that carries the most common genes and DNA. The authors' filters were not applied to this entry. For this sample there are over 600,000 distinct CDR3 sequences; 45% to 70% appear just once. The ten most abundant clones make up roughly 25% of the sample.

This clonotype came up once. The antigen it binds to is not known. Base qualities were left out, and no much larger clone turns up one base away. Trimming costs V 8 bases and J 0 bases, and their ends lie 12 bases apart. The cysteine opens and the phenylalanine closes a CDR3 of 14 amino acids. Of the read, only the CDR3 DNA is kept; its 42 bases are in frame from base 1. The germline V gene specifies KGHDR as CDR1 and SFDVKD as CDR2. The donors were some 39 Caucasian individuals from Russia, aged 6 to 90 years, who were systemically healthy. Around 9.8 milliliters of peripheral blood were collected from each donor into EDTA-treated Vacutainer tubes. Ficoll-Paque density-gradient centrifugation was used to isolate PBMCs, with at least 6 million obtained per sample. Total RNA was extracted from PBMCs with Trizol reagent, with at least 5 micrograms obtained per sample. For every donor, an aliquot of PBMCs went through flow cytometry to measure the percentages of naive CD45RAhigh/CD27high T cells.

This receptor was obtained from a man in his forties or fifties in good health. The chain joins TRBV24-1 to TRBJ1-1; the D gene is perhaps TRBD1, from 6 matching bases. Source material: blood. The DNA sequence follows: TGTGCCACCACGGAGGGGGGTATGAACACTGAAGCTTTCTTT. Its protein reads: CATTEGGMNTEAFF.